The T cell receptor (beta chain) described here comes from a study of control samples from healthy donors and cancer patients. Sequencing was performed with immunoSEQ multiplex PCR; in TCRdb, only in-frame clones are kept and a portion is missing. The sample holds tens of thousands of clones; around 89% are singletons and the top ten take roughly 5.7%. The V segment lost 0 bases and the J segment 6 bases; nucleotides outside the gene matches: 8. The CDR3 consists of 17 residues. Germline lookup yields CDR1 LGHNA and CDR2 YNFKEQ. The sequenced sample was PBMCs. The J gene is TRBJ1-6, the V gene TRBV4-2; TRBD1 agrees at 7 bases. The source is a man aged 55 to 70 with colorectal cancer. CDR3: CASSQERQGMGNSPLHF. CDR3 bases: TGTGCCAGCAGCCAAGAAAGACAGGGAATGGGTAATTCACCCCTCCACTTT.